A selection of T cell receptor beta chains follows, all from one sample in a study of blood T cell repertoires in COVID-19. TCRdb's copy holds only in-frame clones and misses some; the assay was immunoSEQ multiplex PCR. In the table there are roughly 50,000 clones, about 90% of which are singletons. The source material was peripheral blood. The receptor set was obtained from a woman aged 60-70 years with active or convalescent COVID-19. Both conserved end residues are part of each CDR3. The D gene is left open where the match is weak. Size is omitted from some rows. Given values are once, few, many or a class for expanded clones.

CDR3 protein,CDR3 DNA,D gene,J gene,V gene,clone size
CASSLGEGPSSYNSPLHF,TGTGCCAGCAGCTTAGGGGAGGGCCCGAGCTCCTATAATTCACCCCTCCACTTT,.,TRBJ1-6,TRBV13,.
CASSKGLAVFDEQFF,TGTGCCAGCAGTAAGGGACTAGCGGTTTTCGATGAGCAGTTCTTC,TRBD2,TRBJ2-1,TRBV6-5,.
CASREGVQPQHF,TGTGCCAGCCGGGAGGGGGTCCAGCCCCAGCATTTT,.,TRBJ1-5,TRBV28,.
CASIAPGENIQYF,TGTGCCAGCATCGCTCCGGGAGAAAACATTCAGTACTTC,.,TRBJ2-4,TRBV2,.
CASSGAGTGSNEQYF,TGTGCCAGCAGCGGAGCCGGGACAGGGTCCAACGAGCAGTACTTC,TRBD1,TRBJ2-7,TRBV9,.
CASSLPGLKPQHF,TGTGCCAGCAGTTTACCAGGTTTGAAGCCCCAGCATTTT,.,TRBJ1-5,TRBV28,.
CASSYNVGHSYEQYF,TGTGCCAGCAGTTATAACGTGGGGCACTCCTACGAGCAGTACTTC,.,TRBJ2-7,TRBV6-5,.
CASSLATYGSTEAFF,TGTGCCAGCAGTTTAGCGACATATGGGAGCACTGAAGCTTTCTTT,.,TRBJ1-1,TRBV27,.
CASSEEGGIQPQHF,TGTGCCAGCAGTGAAGAGGGGGGGATTCAGCCCCAGCATTTT,.,TRBJ1-5,TRBV2,.
CASRAGVSSYEQYF,TGTGCCAGCAGGGCGGGGGTTAGCTCCTACGAGCAGTACTTC,TRBD2,TRBJ2-7,TRBV27,.
CASSFQGNTEAFF,TGTGCCAGCAGTTTTCAGGGGAACACTGAAGCTTTCTTT,.,TRBJ1-1,TRBV12-3/TRBV12-4,.
CASSFGGIGGYTF,TGTGCCAGCAGCTTTGGGGGGATAGGCGGCTACACCTTC,.,TRBJ1-2,TRBV7-9,once
CASSIVAGGTDTQYF,TGTGCCAGTAGTATAGTGGCGGGGGGCACAGATACGCAGTATTTT,TRBD2,TRBJ2-3,TRBV19,.
CATRGQGAVEAFF,TGTGCTACCCGGGGGCAGGGGGCGGTTGAAGCTTTCTTT,TRBD1,TRBJ1-1,TRBV25-1,.
CASSPFESHTEAFF,TGTGCCAGCTCACCTTTTGAGAGCCACACTGAAGCTTTCTTT,.,TRBJ1-1,TRBV18,few
CASSYTVLNTEAFF,TGTGCCAGCAGTTACACAGTATTGAACACTGAAGCTTTCTTT,.,TRBJ1-1,TRBV6-5,.
CASSMRGQGVFGSYNEQFF,TGTGCCAGTAGTATGAGGGGACAGGGGGTTTTTGGCTCCTACAATGAGCAGTTCTTC,TRBD1,TRBJ2-1,TRBV19,.
CASSLIRGYGYTF,TGTGCCAGCAGTCTTATCCGGGGCTATGGCTACACCTTC,.,TRBJ1-2,TRBV6-2/TRBV6-3,.
CASRGGLAGFNEETQYF,TGCGCCAGCAGAGGGGGACTAGCGGGATTTAATGAAGAGACCCAGTACTTC,TRBD2,TRBJ2-5,TRBV10-2,once
CASSRQGAVGKLFF,TGTGCCAGCAGCCGGCAGGGGGCGGTTGGAAAACTGTTTTTT,TRBD1,TRBJ1-4,TRBV7-6,.
CAGGDPLSGSADTQYF,TGTGCCGGCGGGGATCCCTTGAGCGGGAGTGCAGATACGCAGTATTTT,TRBD2,TRBJ2-3,TRBV28,.
CASSLDRTYSNQPQHF,TGTGCCAGCAGCCTGGACAGGACGTATAGCAATCAGCCCCAGCATTTT,TRBD1,TRBJ1-5,TRBV2,.
CASRELGNEKLFF,TGTGCCAGCAGGGAGTTGGGTAATGAAAAACTGTTTTTT,.,TRBJ1-4,TRBV28,once
CASSQDSGSLNEQFF,TGTGCCAGCAGCCAAGATAGCGGGAGCCTCAATGAGCAGTTCTTC,TRBD2,TRBJ2-1,TRBV14,.
CASSLGQVIYEQYF,TGTGCCAGCAGTTTAGGACAGGTAATCTACGAGCAGTACTTC,TRBD1,TRBJ2-7,TRBV28,.
CASSLVTSGSTDTQYF,TGCGCCAGCAGCTTGGTGACTAGCGGTAGCACAGATACGCAGTATTTT,TRBD2,TRBJ2-3,TRBV5-1,.
CASSFAAGTPDQETQYF,TGTGCCAGCAGTTTTGCGGCCGGGACACCGGACCAAGAGACCCAGTACTTC,.,TRBJ2-5,TRBV28,.
CASSQEGSGHHRF,TGTGCCAGCAGCCAAGAGGGTAGTGGGCACCATCGCTTC,.,TRBJ2-7,TRBV3-1/TRBV3-2,.
CSVRGQGEAFF,TGCAGCGTGAGGGGGCAGGGAGAAGCTTTCTTT,TRBD1,TRBJ1-1,TRBV29-1,.
CASRTGGSSYEQYF,TGTGCCAGCAGGACAGGGGGGAGCTCCTACGAGCAGTACTTC,TRBD1,TRBJ2-7,TRBV6-5,.
CASSLGLAGGPFEQYF,TGTGCCAGCAGTTTAGGACTAGCGGGAGGGCCTTTCGAGCAGTACTTC,TRBD2,TRBJ2-7,TRBV28,few